The 32 T cell receptor beta chains reported below all come from one sample, sequenced in a study of CD8 T cells in ankylosing spondylitis. TCRdb re-derived calls from the 5' RACE reads in MiXCR, one entry per CDR3 protein. The sample lists hundreds of thousands of distinct CDR3 sequences, roughly 10% occurring once. Source material: blood, either unsorted or a sorted T cell fraction (not recorded which). The origin of the receptors is a male donor with ankylosing spondylitis or in good health (not recorded which).

Ten or more counts support this clonotype. The chain uses TRBV3-1 and TRBJ1-1; D is unresolved. The CDR3 sequence is 14 residues long. The germline V and J ends were trimmed by 0 bases and 2 bases, with 7 bases remaining between them. From germline, CDR1 is LGHDT and CDR2 YNNKEL (reference sequence). In nucleotides, the CDR3 is TGTGCCAGCAGCCAAGAAGTCAGAAACACTGAAGCTTTCTTT. Protein: CASSQEVRNTEAFF. Drawing the rest from reference TRBV3-1 and TRBJ1-1, the complete variable domain is DTAVSQTPKYLVTQMGNDKSIKCEQNLGHDTMYWYKQDSKKFLKIMFSYNNKELIINETVPNRFSPKSPDKAHLNLHINSLELGDSAVYFCASSQEVRNTEAFFGQGTRLTVV.

This clonotype has a handful of counts. V gene TRBV3-1 combines with J gene TRBJ1-3; D ambiguous. The CDR3 covers 15 residues. The germline V gene has CDR1 LGHDT and CDR2 YNNKEL (reference sequence). Trimming pared 1 base from V and 4 bases from J, leaving 11 bases between. The CDR3: CASSQVVTVGNTIYF. CDR3 sequence (DNA): TGTGCCAGCAGCCAAGTGGTAACGGTAGGAAACACCATATATTTT. Drawing the rest from reference TRBV3-1 and TRBJ1-3, the complete variable domain is DTAVSQTPKYLVTQMGNDKSIKCEQNLGHDTMYWYKQDSKKFLKIMFSYNNKELIINETVPNRFSPKSPDKAHLNLHINSLELGDSAVYFCASSQVVTVGNTIYFGEGSWLTVV.

This clonotype appeared many times. The junction departs from germline at one end; a sequencing error may be responsible. J is TRBJ2-1 and V is TRBV5-1; D gene uncertain. Germline CDR1 and CDR2: SGHRS and YFSETQ. This CDR3 region has 11 residues. CDR3 DNA sequence: TGTGCCAGCAGCTTAGCCAATGAGCAGTTCTTC. Protein product: CASSLANEQFF.

This clonotype was recorded many times. The chain joins TRBV7-9 to TRBJ2-5, with 9 bases lining up with TRBD2. V dropped 5 bases and J dropped 4; count of bases not matched to a gene: 8. Germline V gene data show CDR1 as SEHNR and CDR2 as FQNEAQ (reference sequence). This CDR3 contains 15 residues. This chain's CDR3 is CASSAGGRTLETQYF. CDR3 nucleotides: TGTGCCAGCAGCGCGGGGGGGCGAACCTTAGAGACCCAGTACTTC.

The chain has TRBV9 and TRBJ2-1; 10 positions match TRBD2. The last part of the DNA fits TRBJ2-7 better; the J call may be wrong. This CDR3 contains 15 residues. CDR1 is SGDLS and CDR2 is YYNGEE in the germline V gene. The CDR3 is CASSAGTSEYNEQYF. CDR3 nucleotides: TGTGCCAGCAGCGCCGGGACTAGCGAATACAATGAGCAGTACTTC.

This clonotype came up a few times. J is TRBJ1-5 and V is TRBV4-1; TRBD1 aligns across 10 bases. Losses at the gene ends were 0 bases for V and 9 bases for J; bases not matched to a gene: 5. CDR1 and CDR2 (germline): MGHRA, YSYEKL. The CDR3 contains 15 residues. The CDR3 coding sequence is TGCGCCAGCAGCCAAGATGGGACAGGGGACTTGCCCCAGCATTTT. This sequence encodes CASSQDGTGDLPQHF.

This clonotype was found many times. This rearrangement joins TRBV12-3 or TRBV12-4 to TRBJ1-6; TRBD1 might be the D (5 bases). CDR3 length equals 17 residues. Trimming removed 3 bases from V and 0 bases from J, with 12 bases in between. The CDR3 coding sequence is TGTGCCAGCAGTTTCGAGGTTGGGGGCTCCTATAATTCACCCCTCCACTTT. Translated, it gives CASSFEVGGSYNSPLHF.

This clonotype was seen once. A read error may explain this, as a much larger clone is one base away. V and J are TRBV5-1 and TRBJ1-1; 8 nucleotides agree with TRBD1. Germline V gene sequence: CDR1 SGHRS, CDR2 YFSETQ. The CDR3 runs to 16 residues. The CDR3 nucleotides are TGCGGCAGCAGCTTGATGGCAGGGGGCGTTGGCACTGAAGCTTTCTTT. Residues: CGSSLMAGGVGTEAFF.

This chain uses TRBV7-2 with TRBJ1-2; D is possibly TRBD1 (5 bases). This CDR3 has 13 residues. CDR1 and CDR2 from the germline V gene are SGHTA and FQGNSA. With 5 bases removed from V and 4 bases from J, the gap between germline ends came to 11 bases. In DNA form, the CDR3 reads TGTGCCAGCAGCCCCGGCGGGGCCTATGGCTACACCTTC. This gives the protein CASSPGGAYGYTF. Filled out from reference TRBV7-2 and TRBJ1-2, the complete variable domain reads GAGVSQSPSNKVTEKGKDVELRCDPISGHTALYWYRQSLGQGLEFLIYFQGNSAPDKSGLPSDRFSAERTGGSVSTLTIQRTQQEDSAVYLCASSPGGAYGYTFGSGTRLTVV.

This clonotype came up many times. This rearrangement joins TRBV11-3 to TRBJ2-5, with 12 bases fitting TRBD2. This CDR3 has 21 amino acids. Germline CDR1 SGHNT, CDR2 YENEEA. V gave up 5 bases and J gave up 3 bases; unmatched junction bases: 22. CDR3 amino acids: CASSHSSGGAYGRPEEETQYF. In DNA, the CDR3 is TGTGCCAGCAGCCATTCTAGCGGGGGGGCTTACGGCCGCCCTGAAGAAGAGACCCAGTACTTC.

This clonotype appeared many times. This chain joins TRBV6-5 and TRBJ2-1; D gene unclear. The germline CDR1 and CDR2 sequences are MNHEY and SVGAGI. This CDR3 comprises 15 residues. Deletions cut 2 bases from V and 1 base from J, with 9 bases between. The CDR3: CASSYGDTSYNEQFF. The CDR3 region has the DNA TGTGCCAGCAGTTACGGAGACACTTCCTACAATGAGCAGTTCTTC.

This clonotype was detected ten times or more. CDR3 coding DNA: TGCAGTGCTACCTACTTAAGCGCCGGGGAGCTGTTTTTT. Protein product: CSATYLSAGELFF. The V and J genes are TRBV20-1 and TRBJ2-2; D remains ambiguous. In germline, CDR1 is DFQATT, CDR2 SNEGSKA (reference sequence). V gave up 4 bases and J gave up 6 bases, with 12 bases separating them. The CDR3 extends over 13 amino acids.

The table lists this clonotype with many counts. The chain couples TRBV6-2 or TRBV6-3 to TRBJ2-3, with TRBD2 identical over 9 bases. The J segment lost 1 base and the V segment lost 0 bases, leaving 5 bases of the junction unmatched. This CDR3 has 17 amino acids. Germline-derived CDR1 and CDR2 are MNHEY and SVGEGT. The CDR3: CASSYSEVAGGTDTQYF. CDR3 bases: TGTGCCAGCAGTTACTCGGAGGTAGCGGGGGGCACAGATACGCAGTATTTT.

J is TRBJ2-1 and V is TRBV28; TRBD2 matches 13 bases. Losses at the gene ends were 5 bases for V and 9 bases for J; bases not matched to a gene: 13. This CDR3 comprises 17 residues. Germline values: CDR1 MDHEN, CDR2 SYDVKM. The CDR3 nucleotides read TGTGCCAGCAGTCGCGCCCGAACTAGCGGGGGGGCCTTTGAGCAGTTCTTC. As protein: CASSRARTSGGAFEQFF.

This clonotype was observed many times. CDR3 nucleotide sequence: TGCGCCAGCAGCTTGTTAGGGACAGGGGCAGATACGCAGTATTTT. It yields the protein CASSLLGTGADTQYF. V usage is TRBV5-1 and J usage is TRBJ2-3; 10 nucleotides agree with TRBD1. Looked up from germline, CDR1 is SGHRS and CDR2 is YFSETQ. The CDR3 has 15 residues. The J segment lost 4 bases and the V segment lost 1 base, leaving 3 bases of the junction unmatched. The complete variable domain, with remaining parts taken from reference TRBV5-1 and TRBJ2-3, reads KAGVTQTPRYLIKTRGQQVTLSCSPISGHRSVSWYQQTPGQGLQFLFEYFSETQRNKGNFPGRFSGRQFSNSRSEMNVSTLELGDSALYLCASSLLGTGADTQYFGPGTRLTVL.

This clonotype was found many times. The chain links TRBV7-6 to TRBJ2-7; no clear D. Trimming removed 1 base from V and 0 bases from J, with 7 bases in between. CDR1 and CDR2 from the germline V gene are SGHVS and FNYEAQ. This CDR3 is built from 14 residues. CDR3 protein: CASSLDPSSYEQYF. The CDR3 nucleotides read TGTGCCAGCAGCTTAGACCCCAGCTCCTACGAGCAGTACTTC.

This clonotype was observed many times. This chain links TRBV20-1 with TRBJ2-7, with D possibly matching TRBD2 (5 bases). Germline assignment: CDR1 DFQATT and CDR2 SNEGSKA (reference sequence). The V end lost 5 bases, the J end lost 6 bases, and 20 bases lay between the germline ends. The CDR3 contains 14 residues. DNA for the CDR3: TGCAGTGCTGTGGACTCGGGGTTTGAGACCGAGCAGTACTTC. It yields the protein CSAVDSGFETEQYF.

This clonotype was counted ten times or more. The chain links TRBV5-5 to TRBJ2-5; TRBD2 agrees at 8 bases. The germline V gene has CDR1 SGHKS and CDR2 YYEKEE (reference sequence). This CDR3 contains 17 residues. V lost 0 bases, J lost 4 bases, and 11 bases stayed unmatched. CDR3 region: CASSLGIRRGGGETQYF. The CDR3 DNA reads TGTGCCAGCAGCTTGGGAATTAGACGGGGGGGCGGAGAGACCCAGTACTTC.

This clonotype occurred many times. The CDR3 nucleotides are TGTGCCAGCAGCTTCTTACAACTAGCGGGCCAAGAGACCCAGTACTTC. Protein sequence: CASSFLQLAGQETQYF. The genes are TRBV5-6 and TRBJ2-5; 9 bases map to TRBD2. The CDR3 extends over 16 amino acids. Germline V gene lookup returns CDR1 SGHDT and CDR2 YYEEEE. The trim removed 2 bases at V and 1 base at J, leaving 6 bases unmatched.

This clonotype was detected only a few times. The CDR3 here is CASSAGGGGTYEQYF. For the CDR3, the DNA is TGTGCCAGCTCAGCCGGTGGAGGGGGTACCTACGAGCAGTACTTC. The chain combines TRBV18 with TRBJ2-7, with D possibly being TRBD1 or TRBD2 (6 bases each). The V end was cut by 5 bases, the J end by 2 bases, with 16 bases between. Per germline, CDR1 KGHSH and CDR2 LQKENI. CDR3 length: 15 amino acids.

There are a few counts of this clonotype. Mismatch with germline at one junction end may stem from a read error. The chain is built from TRBV7-7 and TRBJ2-5; D may be TRBD1 (7 bases). Germline assignment: CDR1 SSHAT and CDR2 FNYEAQ (reference sequence). The CDR3 extends over 14 amino acids. The CDR3 protein is CASSGGTEGETQYF. The CDR3 bases are TGTGCTAGCAGCGGCGGGACAGAAGGGGAGACCCAGTACTTC.

This clonotype was counted between two and nine times. The chain joins TRBV5-1 to TRBJ2-3; D not resolved. Germline loops: CDR1 SGHRS, CDR2 YFSETQ. The length of the CDR3 is 15 residues. Trimming removed 0 bases from V and 0 bases from J, with 8 bases in between. CDR3 bases: TGCGCCAGCAGCTTGGATACGGTTAGCACAGATACGCAGTATTTT. This encodes CASSLDTVSTDTQYF.

This clonotype was observed at least ten times. The rearrangement joins TRBV9 to TRBJ2-7, with D perhaps TRBD2 (5 bases). Trimming took 4 bases from V and 5 from J, leaving 13 bases between them. This CDR3 comprises 13 residues. Germline CDR1 is SGDLS and CDR2 is YYNGEE. Written as DNA, the CDR3 is TGTGCCAGCAGCTCCAACCTCGGGGACGAGCAGTACTTC. Amino acids: CASSSNLGDEQYF. The whole variable domain, remainder taken from reference TRBV9 and TRBJ2-7, is DSGVTQTPKHLITATGQRVTLRCSPRSGDLSVYWYQQSLDQGLQFLIQYYNGEERAKGNILERFSAQQFPDLHSELNLSSLELGDSALYFCASSSNLGDEQYFGPGTRLTVT.

This clonotype was counted only a few times. The chain is built from TRBV3-1 and TRBJ2-1; D possibly corresponds to TRBD2 (6 bases). V was shortened by 4 bases and J by 1 base, with 17 bases between the two germline ends. From germline, CDR1 is LGHDT and CDR2 YNNKEL (reference sequence). The CDR3 sequence is 17 residues long. DNA for the CDR3: TGTGCCAGCAGCCCCCGCGGCGGGGCCTATTCCTACAATGAGCAGTTCTTC. It specifies CASSPRGGAYSYNEQFF.

The genes are TRBV28 and TRBJ2-6, with 8 bases aligning to TRBD1. J gave up 0 bases and V 3 bases, and 7 bases lay outside the gene matches. CDR3 size: 18 residues. CDR1 is MDHEN, CDR2 SYDVKM, per germline. The CDR3 spells CASSFIGQGSSGANVLTF. DNA for the CDR3: TGTGCCAGCAGTTTCATTGGACAGGGTTCCTCTGGGGCCAACGTCCTGACTTTC.

This clonotype has just a few counts. V gene TRBV30 combines with J gene TRBJ2-5; D not resolved. This CDR3 spans 12 amino acids. Germline assignment: CDR1 GTSNPN and CDR2 SVGIG (reference sequence). Trimming cost V 3 bases and J 1 base, with 6 bases left between them. DNA of the CDR3: TGTGCCTGGAGCAGTGGCCAAGAGACCCAGTACTTC. This codes for CAWSSGQETQYF.

The rearrangement joins TRBV15 to TRBJ1-5, with a weak D call TRBD1 (6 bases). The CDR3 spans 15 residues. CDR1 and CDR2 from the germline V gene are LNHNV and YYDKDF (reference sequence). The V and J ends lost 7 bases and 1 base respectively, with 14 bases between them. CDR3 in amino acids: CATTRRTDSNQPQHF. The CDR3 DNA is TGTGCCACCACCCGAAGGACAGACAGCAATCAGCCCCAGCATTTT.

In its sample, this clonotype was seen many times. The rearrangement joins TRBV29-1 to TRBJ1-1, with D perhaps TRBD1 (6 bases). Looked up from germline, CDR1 is SQVTM and CDR2 is ANQGSEA. The ends were cut back, 2 bases at V and 5 bases at J, with 12 bases in the middle. This CDR3 is built from 13 residues. This chain's CDR3 is CSVEQGRGTEAFF. The CDR3 region has the DNA TGCAGCGTTGAACAGGGGAGGGGAACTGAAGCTTTCTTT.

This clonotype was seen repeatedly, ten times or more. This chain joins TRBV5-1 and TRBJ1-5, with D uncertain. The CDR3 consists of 13 residues. V was shortened by 4 bases and J by 5 bases, with 10 bases between the two germline ends. CDR1 is SGHRS and CDR2 is YFSETQ in the germline V gene. As DNA, the CDR3 is TGCGCCAGCAGCCTAAACCCCGATCAGCCCCAGCATTTT. This translates into CASSLNPDQPQHF.

This clonotype was observed many times. V is TRBV28 and J is TRBJ2-7; the D gene is possibly TRBD1 (5 bases). Trimming removed 7 bases from V and 2 bases from J, with 12 bases in between. This CDR3 has 13 residues. Germline CDR1 and CDR2: MDHEN and SYDVKM. For the CDR3, the DNA is TGTGCCAGCATGGCAGGGTCCCCCTACGAGCAGTACTTC. Translated: CASMAGSPYEQYF.

There are many counts of this clonotype. The chain employs TRBV20-1 and TRBJ1-4; perhaps TRBD1 as D (5 bases). Per the germline V gene, CDR1 is DFQATT and CDR2 is SNEGSKA (reference sequence). CDR3 size: 13 residues. V shed 1 base and J shed 6 bases, with 9 bases lying between them. The CDR3 is CSARGVGDEKLFF. In DNA, the CDR3 is TGCAGTGCTAGAGGAGTAGGGGATGAAAAACTGTTTTTT.

This clonotype appeared many times. This sequence joins TRBV25-1 and TRBJ1-1, with D unclear. This CDR3 has 13 residues. The germline gives CDR1 MGHDK, CDR2 SYGVNS. Trimming cost V 6 bases and J 1 base, with 9 bases left between them. CDR3 region: CASRQSRNTEAFF. The CDR3 DNA follows: TGTGCCAGCAGACAGTCTAGGAACACTGAAGCTTTCTTT.